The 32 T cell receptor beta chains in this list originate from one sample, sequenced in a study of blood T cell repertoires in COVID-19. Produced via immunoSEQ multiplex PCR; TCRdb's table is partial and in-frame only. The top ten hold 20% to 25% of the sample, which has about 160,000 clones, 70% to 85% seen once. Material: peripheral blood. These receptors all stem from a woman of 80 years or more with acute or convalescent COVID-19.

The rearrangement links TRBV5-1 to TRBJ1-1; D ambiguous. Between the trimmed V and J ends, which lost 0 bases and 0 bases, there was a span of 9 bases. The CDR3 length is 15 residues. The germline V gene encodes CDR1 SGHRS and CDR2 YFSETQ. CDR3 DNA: TGCGCCAGCAGCTTGGAGTGGGCGTTGAACACTGAAGCTTTCTTT. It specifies CASSLEWALNTEAFF. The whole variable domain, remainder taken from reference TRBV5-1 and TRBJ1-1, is KAGVTQTPRYLIKTRGQQVTLSCSPISGHRSVSWYQQTPGQGLQFLFEYFSETQRNKGNFPGRFSGRQFSNSRSEMNVSTLELGDSALYLCASSLEWALNTEAFFGQGTRLTVV.

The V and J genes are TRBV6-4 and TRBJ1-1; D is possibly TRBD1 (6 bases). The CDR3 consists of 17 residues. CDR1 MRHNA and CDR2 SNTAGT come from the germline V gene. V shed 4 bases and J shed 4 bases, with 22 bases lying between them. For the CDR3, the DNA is TGTGCCAGCAGTGCATATTCGACAGGCACGGTAGGCACTGAAGCTTTCTTT. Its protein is CASSAYSTGTVGTEAFF.

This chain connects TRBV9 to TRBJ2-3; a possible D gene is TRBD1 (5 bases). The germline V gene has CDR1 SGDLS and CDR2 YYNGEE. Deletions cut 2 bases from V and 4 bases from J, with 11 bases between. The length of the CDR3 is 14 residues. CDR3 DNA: TGTGCCAGCAGCGTTACCCCGACAGCAGATACGCAGTATTTT. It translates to CASSVTPTADTQYF.

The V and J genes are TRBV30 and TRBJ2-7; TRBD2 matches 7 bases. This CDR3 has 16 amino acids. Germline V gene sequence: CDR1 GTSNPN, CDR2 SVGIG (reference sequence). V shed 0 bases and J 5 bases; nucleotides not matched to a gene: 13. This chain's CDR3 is CAWSVFVGGSIHEQYF. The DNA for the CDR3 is TGTGCCTGGAGTGTCTTTGTTGGCGGGAGTATCCACGAGCAGTACTTC.

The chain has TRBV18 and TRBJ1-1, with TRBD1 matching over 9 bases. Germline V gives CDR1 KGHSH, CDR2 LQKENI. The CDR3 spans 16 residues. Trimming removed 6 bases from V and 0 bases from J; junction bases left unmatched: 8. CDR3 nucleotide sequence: TGTGCCAGCTCCTATGGGACAGGGACCCTGAACACTGAAGCTTTCTTT. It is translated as CASSYGTGTLNTEAFF.

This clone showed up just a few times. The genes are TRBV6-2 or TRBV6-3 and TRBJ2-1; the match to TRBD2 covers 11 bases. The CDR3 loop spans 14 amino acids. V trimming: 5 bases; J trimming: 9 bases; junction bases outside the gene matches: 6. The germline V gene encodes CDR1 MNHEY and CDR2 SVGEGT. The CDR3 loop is CASSPLAGALEQFF. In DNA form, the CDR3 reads TGTGCCAGCAGTCCACTAGCGGGAGCACTTGAGCAGTTCTTC.

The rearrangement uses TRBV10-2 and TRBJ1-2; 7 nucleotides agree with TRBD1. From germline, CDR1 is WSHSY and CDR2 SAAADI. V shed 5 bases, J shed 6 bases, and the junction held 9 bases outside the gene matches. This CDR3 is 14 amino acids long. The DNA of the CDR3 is TGCGCCAGCAGTTGGGGACAGCCCACCGATGGCTACACCTTC. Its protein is CASSWGQPTDGYTF.

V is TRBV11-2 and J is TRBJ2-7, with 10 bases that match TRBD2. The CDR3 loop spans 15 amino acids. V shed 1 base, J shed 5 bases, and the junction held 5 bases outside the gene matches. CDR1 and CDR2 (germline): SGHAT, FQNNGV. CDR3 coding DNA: TGTGCCAGCAGCTTAGGAGCGGGAGGGCTTAACGAGCAGTACTTC. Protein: CASSLGAGGLNEQYF.

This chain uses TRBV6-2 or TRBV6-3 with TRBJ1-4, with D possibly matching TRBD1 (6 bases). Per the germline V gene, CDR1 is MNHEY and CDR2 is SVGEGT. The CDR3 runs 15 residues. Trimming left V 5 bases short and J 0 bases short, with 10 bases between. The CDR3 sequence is CASSRQAATNEKLFF. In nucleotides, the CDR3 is TGTGCCAGCAGTCGACAGGCGGCAACTAATGAAAAACTGTTTTTT.

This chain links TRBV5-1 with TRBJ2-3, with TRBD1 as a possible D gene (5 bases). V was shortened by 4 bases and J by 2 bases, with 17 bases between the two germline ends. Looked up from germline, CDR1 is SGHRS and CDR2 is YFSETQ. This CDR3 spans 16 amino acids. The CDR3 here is CASSVYSGSLTDTQYF. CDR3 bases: TGCGCCAGCAGCGTGTATTCAGGGTCCCTCACAGATACGCAGTATTTT.

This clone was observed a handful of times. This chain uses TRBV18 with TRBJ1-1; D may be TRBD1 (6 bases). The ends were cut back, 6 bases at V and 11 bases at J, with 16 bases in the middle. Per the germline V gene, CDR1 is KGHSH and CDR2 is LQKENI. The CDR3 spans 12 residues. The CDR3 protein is CASSAGGANAFF. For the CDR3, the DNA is TGTGCCAGCTCTGCCGGGGGGGCGAATGCTTTCTTT.

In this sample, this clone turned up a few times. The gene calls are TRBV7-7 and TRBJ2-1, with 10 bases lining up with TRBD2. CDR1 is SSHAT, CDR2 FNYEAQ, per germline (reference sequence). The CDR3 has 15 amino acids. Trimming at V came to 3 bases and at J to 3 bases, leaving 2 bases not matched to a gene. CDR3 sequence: CASSFGLAVYNEQFF. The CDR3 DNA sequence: TGTGCCAGCAGCTTCGGACTAGCGGTCTACAATGAGCAGTTCTTC. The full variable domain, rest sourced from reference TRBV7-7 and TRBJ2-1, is GAGVSQSPRYKVTKRGQDVTLRCDPISSHATLYWYQQALGQGPEFLTYFNYEAQPDKSGLPSDRFSAERPEGSISTLTIQRTEQRDSAMYRCASSFGLAVYNEQFFGPGTRLTVL.

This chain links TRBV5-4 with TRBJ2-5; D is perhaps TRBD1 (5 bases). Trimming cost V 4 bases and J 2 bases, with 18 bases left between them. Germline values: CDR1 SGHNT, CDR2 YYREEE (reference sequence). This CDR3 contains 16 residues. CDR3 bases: TGTGCCAGCAGCCTCGGACGCTTAAGGGGTCAAGAGACCCAGTACTTC. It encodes CASSLGRLRGQETQYF.

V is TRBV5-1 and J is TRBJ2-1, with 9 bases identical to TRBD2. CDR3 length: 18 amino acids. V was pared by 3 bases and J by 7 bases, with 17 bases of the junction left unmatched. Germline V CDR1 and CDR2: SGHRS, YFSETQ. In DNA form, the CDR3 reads TGCGCCAGCAGCTCGGGGGGCCGTGCGGGAGGGACTGGGAATGAGCAGTTCTTC. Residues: CASSSGGRAGGTGNEQFF.

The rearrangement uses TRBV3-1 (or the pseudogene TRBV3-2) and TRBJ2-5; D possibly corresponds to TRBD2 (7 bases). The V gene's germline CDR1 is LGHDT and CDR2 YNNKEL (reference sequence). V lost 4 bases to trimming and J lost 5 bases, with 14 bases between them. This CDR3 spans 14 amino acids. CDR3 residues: CASSRRGGEETQYF. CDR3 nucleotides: TGTGCCAGCAGCCGAAGGGGGGGCGAGGAGACCCAGTACTTC.

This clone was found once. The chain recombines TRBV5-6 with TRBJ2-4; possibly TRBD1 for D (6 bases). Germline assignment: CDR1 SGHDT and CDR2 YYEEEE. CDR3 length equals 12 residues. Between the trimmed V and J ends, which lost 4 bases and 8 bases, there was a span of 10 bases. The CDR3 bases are TGTGCCAGCAGCGGCGGACAGTACATTCAGTACTTC. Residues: CASSGGQYIQYF.

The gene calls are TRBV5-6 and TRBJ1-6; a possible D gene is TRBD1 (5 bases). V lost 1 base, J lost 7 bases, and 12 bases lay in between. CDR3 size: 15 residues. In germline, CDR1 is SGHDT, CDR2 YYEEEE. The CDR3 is CASSLRRTQNSPLHF. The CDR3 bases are TGTGCCAGCAGCTTGCGGCGGACACAGAATTCACCCCTCCACTTT.

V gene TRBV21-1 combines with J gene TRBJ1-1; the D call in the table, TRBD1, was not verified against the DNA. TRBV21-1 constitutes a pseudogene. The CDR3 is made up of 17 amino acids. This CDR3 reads CASSKVDHPGLNTEAFF. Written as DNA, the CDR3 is TGTGCCAGCAGCAAAGTTGATCATCCAGGGCTGAACACTGAAGCTTTCTTT.

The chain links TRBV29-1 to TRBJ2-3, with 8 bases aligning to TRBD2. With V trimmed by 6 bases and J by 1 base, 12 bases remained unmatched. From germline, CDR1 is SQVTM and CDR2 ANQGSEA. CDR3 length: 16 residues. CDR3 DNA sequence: TGCAGCGTCCGACCACTAGCGGTCGGTCGCACAGATACGCAGTATTTT. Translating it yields CSVRPLAVGRTDTQYF.

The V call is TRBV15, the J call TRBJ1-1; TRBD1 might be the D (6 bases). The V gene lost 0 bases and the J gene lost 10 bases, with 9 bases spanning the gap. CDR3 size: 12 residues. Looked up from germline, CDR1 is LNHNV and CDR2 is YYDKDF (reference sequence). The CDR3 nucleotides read TGTGCCACCAGCAGAGATGACAGGCCAGCTTTCTTT. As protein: CATSRDDRPAFF.

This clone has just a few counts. CDR3 region: CASSPLGGTFDEQFF. The CDR3 DNA reads as TGTGCCAGCTCACCGCTAGGGGGAACCTTCGATGAGCAGTTCTTC. The chain links TRBV18 to TRBJ2-1; tentatively, D is TRBD1 (6 bases). Germline loops: CDR1 KGHSH, CDR2 LQKENI. V gave up 3 bases and J gave up 8 bases, with 17 bases separating them. The CDR3 has 15 residues.

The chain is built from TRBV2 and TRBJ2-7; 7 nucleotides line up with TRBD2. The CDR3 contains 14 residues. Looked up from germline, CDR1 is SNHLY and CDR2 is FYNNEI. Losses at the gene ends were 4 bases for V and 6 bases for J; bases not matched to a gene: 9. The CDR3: CASSAASGLVEQYF. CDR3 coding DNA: TGTGCCAGCAGTGCGGCTAGCGGTTTGGTCGAGCAGTACTTC.

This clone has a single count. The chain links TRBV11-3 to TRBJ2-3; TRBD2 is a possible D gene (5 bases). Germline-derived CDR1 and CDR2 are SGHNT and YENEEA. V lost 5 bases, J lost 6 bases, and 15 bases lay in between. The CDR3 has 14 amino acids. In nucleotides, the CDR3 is TGTGCCAGCAGCCTTGGAGGCGCCCGGGATACGCAGTATTTT. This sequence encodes CASSLGGARDTQYF.

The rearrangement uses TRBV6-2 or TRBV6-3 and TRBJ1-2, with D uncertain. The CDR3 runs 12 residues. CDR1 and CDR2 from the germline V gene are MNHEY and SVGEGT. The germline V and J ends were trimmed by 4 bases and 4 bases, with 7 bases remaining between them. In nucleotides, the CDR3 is TGTGCCAGCAGTTGGGCGACCTATGGCTACACCTTC. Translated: CASSWATYGYTF.

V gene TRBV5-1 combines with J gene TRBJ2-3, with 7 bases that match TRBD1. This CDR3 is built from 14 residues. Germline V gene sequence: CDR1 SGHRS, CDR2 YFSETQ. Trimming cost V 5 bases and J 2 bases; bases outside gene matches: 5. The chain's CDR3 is CASRFGQVTDTQYF. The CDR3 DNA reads TGCGCCAGCAGATTCGGACAGGTCACAGATACGCAGTATTTT.

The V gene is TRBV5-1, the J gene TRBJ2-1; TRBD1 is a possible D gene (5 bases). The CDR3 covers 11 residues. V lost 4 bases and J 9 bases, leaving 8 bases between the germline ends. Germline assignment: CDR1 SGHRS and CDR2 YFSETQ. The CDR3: CASSTQGEQFF. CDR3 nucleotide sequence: TGCGCCAGCAGCACCCAGGGTGAGCAGTTCTTC.

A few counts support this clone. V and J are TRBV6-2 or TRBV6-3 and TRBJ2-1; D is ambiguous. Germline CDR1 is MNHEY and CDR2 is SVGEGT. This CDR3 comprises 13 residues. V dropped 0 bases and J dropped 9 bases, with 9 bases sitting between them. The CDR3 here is CASSYSRLSEQFF. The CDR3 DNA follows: TGTGCCAGCAGTTACTCGAGGCTTAGTGAGCAGTTCTTC.

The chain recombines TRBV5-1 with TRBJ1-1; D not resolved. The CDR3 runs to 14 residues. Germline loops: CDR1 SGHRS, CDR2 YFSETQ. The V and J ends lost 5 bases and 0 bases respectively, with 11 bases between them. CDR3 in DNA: TGCGCCAGCAGACGGGAGCGTGTGAACACTGAAGCTTTCTTT. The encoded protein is CASRRERVNTEAFF.

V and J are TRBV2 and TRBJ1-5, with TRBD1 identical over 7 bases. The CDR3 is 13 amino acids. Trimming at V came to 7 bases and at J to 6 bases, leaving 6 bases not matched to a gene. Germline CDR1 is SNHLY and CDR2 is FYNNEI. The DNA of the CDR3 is TGTGCCAGCAACAGACAGGGCGGTCAGCCCCAGCATTTT. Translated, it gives CASNRQGGQPQHF.

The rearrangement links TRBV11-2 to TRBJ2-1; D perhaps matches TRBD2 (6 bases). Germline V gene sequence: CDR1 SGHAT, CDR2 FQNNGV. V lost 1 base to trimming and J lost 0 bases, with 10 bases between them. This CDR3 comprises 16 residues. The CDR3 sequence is CASSLGGEASYNEQFF. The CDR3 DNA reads TGTGCCAGCAGCTTAGGGGGGGAGGCCTCCTACAATGAGCAGTTCTTC.

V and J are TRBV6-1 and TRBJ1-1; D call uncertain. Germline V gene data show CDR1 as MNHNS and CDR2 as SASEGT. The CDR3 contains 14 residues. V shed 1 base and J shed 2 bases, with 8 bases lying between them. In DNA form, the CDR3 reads TGTGCCAGCAGTGAAGTCTACCGCAACACTGAAGCTTTCTTT. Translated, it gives CASSEVYRNTEAFF.

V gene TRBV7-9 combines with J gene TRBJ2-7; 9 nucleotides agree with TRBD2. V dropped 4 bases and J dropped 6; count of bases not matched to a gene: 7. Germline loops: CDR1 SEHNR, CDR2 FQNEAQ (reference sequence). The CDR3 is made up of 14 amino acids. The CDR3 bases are TGTGCCAGCAGCTCTCCTAGCGGGATCGGCGAGCAGTACTTC. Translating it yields CASSSPSGIGEQYF.